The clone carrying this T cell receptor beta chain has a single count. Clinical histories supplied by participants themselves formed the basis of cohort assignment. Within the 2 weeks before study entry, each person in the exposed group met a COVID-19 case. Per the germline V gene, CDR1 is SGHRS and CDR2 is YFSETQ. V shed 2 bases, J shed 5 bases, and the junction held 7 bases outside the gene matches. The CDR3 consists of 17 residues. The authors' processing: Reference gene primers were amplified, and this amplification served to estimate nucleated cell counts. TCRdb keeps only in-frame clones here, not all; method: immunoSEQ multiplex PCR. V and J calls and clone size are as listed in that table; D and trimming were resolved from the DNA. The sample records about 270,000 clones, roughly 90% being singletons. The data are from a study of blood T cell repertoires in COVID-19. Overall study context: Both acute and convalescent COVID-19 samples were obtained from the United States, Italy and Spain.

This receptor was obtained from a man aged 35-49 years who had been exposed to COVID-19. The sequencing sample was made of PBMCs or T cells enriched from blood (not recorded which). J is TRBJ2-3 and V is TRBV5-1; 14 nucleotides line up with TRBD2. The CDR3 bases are TGCGCCAGCAGCTTAGGGACTAGCGGGAGAGCAGGAGATACGCAGTATTTT. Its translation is CASSLGTSGRAGDTQYF. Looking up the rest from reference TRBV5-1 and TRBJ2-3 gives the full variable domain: KAGVTQTPRYLIKTRGQQVTLSCSPISGHRSVSWYQQTPGQGLQFLFEYFSETQRNKGNFPGRFSGRQFSNSRSEMNVSTLELGDSALYLCASSLGTSGRAGDTQYFGPGTRLTVL.